This T cell receptor (beta chain) was identified during a study of T cell responses to AZD1222 COVID-19 vaccine. Notes on the study in general: Unmutated variant regions are reportedly the target of nearly half of TCRs that are spike-specific. Clonal diversity may have been underestimated, and the donors were mostly white British, with more females than males. At 160-218 and 743-854, vaccine-associated CD4 TCRs were dominant, and they spanned spike.

Note on this clone: No antigen is known for it.

TCRdb keeps only in-frame clones here, not all; method: immunoSEQ multiplex PCR. The sample lists about 150,000 clones, around 84% occurring once. The CDR3 is 15 amino acids. The ends lost 3 bases at V and 7 bases at J; junction bases unmatched: 8. In germline, CDR1 is SGHRS, CDR2 YFSETQ. The chain joins TRBV5-1 to TRBJ1-4; 8 bases are a match to TRBD1. Source: peripheral blood, taken on day 0 of AZD1222 vaccination. This receptor was obtained from an adult in good health. CDR3 bases: TGCGCCAGCAGCTCCGGGACAGGCGGGGGTGAAAAACTGTTTTTT. Translated, it gives CASSSGTGGGEKLFF.